Presented here are 10 T cell receptor beta chains from one specimen sequenced in a study of blood T cell repertoires in COVID-19. Generated by immunoSEQ multiplex PCR, the TCRdb table keeps only in-frame clones and is missing some. The data contain about 64,000 clones, roughly 88% of them singletons. Sample: peripheral blood. These receptors were collected from a man in his 70s with acute or convalescent COVID-19.

The chain employs TRBV7-9 and TRBJ2-5, with 10 bases fitting TRBD1. Germline assignment: CDR1 SEHNR and CDR2 FQNEAQ (reference sequence). The trim removed 3 bases at V and 4 bases at J, leaving 5 bases unmatched. CDR3 length equals 15 residues. CDR3 amino acids: CASSFGQGVLETQYF. The CDR3 DNA follows: TGTGCCAGCAGCTTCGGACAGGGGGTTTTAGAGACCCAGTACTTC.

The chain combines TRBV6-5 with TRBJ1-1; D is unclear. Trimming removed 6 bases at V and 0 bases at J, with 11 bases between. CDR1 is MNHEY and CDR2 is SVGAGI in the germline V gene. The CDR3 consists of 14 residues. CDR3 amino acids: CASRGSVMNTEAFF. The CDR3 DNA reads TGTGCCAGCAGGGGCTCGGTAATGAACACTGAAGCTTTCTTT.

The chain joins TRBV7-8 to TRBJ2-1, with 10 positions matching TRBD2. The CDR3 is made up of 18 amino acids. CDR1 and CDR2 from the germline V gene are SGHVS and FQNEAQ. Trimming cost V 8 bases and J 6 bases; bases outside gene matches: 19. Here the CDR3 reads CASSRLGLASWGLNEQFF. The DNA of the CDR3 is TGTGCCAGCTCTAGGTTGGGACTAGCGAGTTGGGGCCTCAATGAGCAGTTCTTC.

This clone came up once. The V gene is TRBV30, the J gene TRBJ2-5; TRBD2 aligns across 9 bases. There are 16 residues in the CDR3. V shed 2 bases and J 2 bases; nucleotides not matched to a gene: 9. Per germline, CDR1 GTSNPN and CDR2 SVGIG (reference sequence). CDR3 loop: CAWSRGAGGSQETQYF. CDR3 bases: TGTGCCTGGAGTCGGGGAGCGGGGGGTTCACAAGAGACCCAGTACTTC.

The chain uses TRBV4-1 and TRBJ2-5; TRBD1 matches at 10 bases. The V gene end was trimmed by 5 bases and the J gene end by 5 bases; junction bases not matched to a gene: 11. The CDR3 totals 16 residues. Germline V gene sequence: CDR1 MGHRA, CDR2 YSYEKL. CDR3 nucleotides: TGCGCCAGCAGCTTCTCCGGGACAGGGGTTTTCGAGACCCAGTACTTC. Translation gives CASSFSGTGVFETQYF.

The rearrangement links TRBV21-1 to TRBJ2-2; TRBD1, the table's D call, was not compared with the DNA. TRBV21-1 is a pseudogene. The CDR3 is 15 residues long. The CDR3 region has the DNA TGTGCCAGCTTCCGCAGGACAGGGGTCACCGGGGAGCTGTTTTTT. Amino acid sequence: CASFRRTGVTGELFF.

This clone was seen a handful of times. This rearrangement joins TRBV11-3 to TRBJ2-7; TRBD2 is a possible D gene (6 bases). The CDR3 sequence is 18 residues long. The V end lost 0 bases, the J end lost 1 base, and 19 bases lay between the germline ends. Germline CDR1 reads SGHNT; CDR2 reads YENEEA. The CDR3 nucleotides are TGTGCCAGCAGCTTAGAATTTATCTTGGCAGGGACTTCCTACGAGCAGTACTTC. Residues: CASSLEFILAGTSYEQYF.

The rearrangement uses TRBV5-4 and TRBJ1-1; D perhaps matches TRBD1 (5 bases). Germline V gene data show CDR1 as SGHNT and CDR2 as YYREEE (reference sequence). V lost 4 bases to trimming and J lost 4 bases, with 17 bases between them. This CDR3 comprises 15 residues. The CDR3 protein is CASSPRREVVTEAFF. The CDR3 nucleotides are TGTGCCAGCAGCCCCCGCAGGGAAGTCGTCACTGAAGCTTTCTTT.

This sequence joins TRBV28 and TRBJ1-2, with D perhaps matching TRBD1 (6 bases). Germline-derived CDR1 and CDR2 are MDHEN and SYDVKM. V was cut by 6 bases and J by 3 bases, with 17 bases left in between. The CDR3 loop spans 15 amino acids. CDR3: CASSPPLQGYYGYTF. The CDR3 DNA follows: TGTGCCAGCAGCCCACCGCTCCAGGGGTACTATGGCTACACCTTC.

In this sample, this clone turned up once. The chain employs TRBV28 and TRBJ1-2; 7 positions agree with TRBD1. This CDR3 is built from 14 residues. Germline-derived CDR1 and CDR2 are MDHEN and SYDVKM. The junction had 10 bases not matched to a gene; V was cut back by 6 bases and J by 6 bases. The chain's CDR3 is CASRTVDRSHGYTF. In DNA, the CDR3 is TGTGCCAGCAGAACCGTGGACAGGTCTCATGGCTACACCTTC.